The sample holds a few counts of the clone carrying this T cell receptor (beta chain). No antigen is known for it. The sample comes from a study of T-cell memory formation after mild COVID-19. Study-level results: Clones that shrank (day 15 to 85) were balanced CD4/CD8, whereas later expanders leaned CD4+. Memory sampled before infection contained some responding clones, suggesting cross-reactive memory joined. The authors left the SARS-CoV-2 specificity of second-wave clones peaking on day 37 unconfirmed.

TCR alpha and TCR beta cDNA libraries carrying sample barcodes and UMIs were produced by 5'RACE using constant-segment primers. TCRdb ran MiXCR on the 5' RACE reads and lists one entry per CDR3 protein. The data hold roughly 310,000 distinct CDR3 sequences, with about 16% observed a single time. Germline assignment: CDR1 SGHRS and CDR2 YFSETQ. V gave up 6 bases and J gave up 6 bases; unmatched junction bases: 14. The CDR3 loop spans 16 amino acids. The chain recombines TRBV5-1 with TRBJ2-1, with 8 bases that match TRBD1. This clonotype was sampled from a man aged 18 to 30 who had mild COVID-19 (a few samples of this study predate the infection). Cell type and time point are not known. Sample: PBMCs or a T cell subset sorted from them (not recorded which). The CDR3 reads CASNRNPETGVNEQFF. CDR3 DNA: TGCGCCAGCAACCGTAACCCGGAGACAGGGGTCAATGAGCAGTTCTTC.